The 14 T cell receptor beta chains listed next were all sequenced from one sample in a study of blood T cell repertoires in COVID-19. The assay was immunoSEQ multiplex PCR, and TCRdb's table has in-frame clones only and misses some. The table has about 100,000 clones, just under 80% seen once. The specimen was peripheral blood. The receptors shown here come from a woman aged 70-85 years with acute or convalescent COVID-19.

This clone was counted between two and nine times. The chain is built from TRBV5-1 and TRBJ2-5; a possible D gene is TRBD2 (6 bases). The CDR3 is made up of 15 amino acids. CDR1 is SGHRS, CDR2 YFSETQ, per germline. Trimming left V 4 bases short and J 2 bases short, with 15 bases between. CDR3 residues: CASSHGGDFQETQYF. The CDR3, as DNA: TGCGCCAGCAGCCACGGGGGAGACTTTCAAGAGACCCAGTACTTC.

V gene TRBV9 combines with J gene TRBJ2-2; tentative D call: TRBD1 (5 bases). V was trimmed by 0 bases and J by 4 bases, leaving 10 bases between them. Looked up from germline, CDR1 is SGDLS and CDR2 is YYNGEE. This CDR3 has 15 amino acids. CDR3 amino acids: CASSVEGRSTGELFF. In DNA form, the CDR3 reads TGTGCCAGCAGCGTAGAGGGGCGGAGCACCGGGGAGCTGTTTTTT.

The rearrangement joins TRBV6-1 to TRBJ2-1, with 10 bases identical to TRBD1. The CDR3 is made up of 16 amino acids. Trimming at V came to 4 bases and at J to 0 bases, leaving 3 bases not matched to a gene. The germline V gene encodes CDR1 MNHNS and CDR2 SASEGT. CDR3 amino acids: CASSARTGGSYNEQFF. The DNA for the CDR3 is TGTGCCAGCAGTGCACGGACAGGGGGCTCCTACAATGAGCAGTTCTTC.

The chain is built from TRBV15 and TRBJ1-2; 8 nucleotides line up with TRBD1. V trimming: 4 bases; J trimming: 8 bases; junction bases outside the gene matches: 15. The CDR3 consists of 16 residues. Germline V CDR1 and CDR2: LNHNV, YYDKDF (reference sequence). CDR3 in DNA: TGTGCCACCAGCAACCCCCCCATGGACAGGGTGAGAGGCTACACCTTC. Protein product: CATSNPPMDRVRGYTF.

The chain is built from TRBV6-6 and TRBJ1-1; maybe TRBD1 (6 bases). The CDR3 spans 13 residues. CDR1 MNHNY and CDR2 SVGAGI come from the germline V gene (reference sequence). The V end lost 6 bases, the J end lost 7 bases, and 15 bases lay between the germline ends. DNA for the CDR3: TGTGCCAGCAGGGAGACAGGTTTGGGTGAAGCTTTCTTT. It encodes CASRETGLGEAFF.

In its sample, this clone was seen a few times. This chain joins TRBV6-1 and TRBJ1-2; a weak D match, TRBD1 (5 bases). Between the trimmed V and J ends, which lost 6 bases and 2 bases, there was a span of 13 bases. The CDR3 extends over 14 amino acids. Germline loops: CDR1 MNHNS, CDR2 SASEGT. CDR3 loop: CASRGRDSNYGYTF. CDR3 bases: TGTGCCAGCAGGGGACGGGACTCAAACTATGGCTACACCTTC.

The J gene is TRBJ2-2, the V gene TRBV7-7; D ambiguous. V was trimmed by 2 bases and J by 1 base, leaving 5 bases between them. Germline values: CDR1 SSHAT, CDR2 FNYEAQ (reference sequence). The CDR3 loop spans 14 amino acids. The CDR3 DNA sequence: TGTGCCAGCAGCTTACATGTGAACACCGGGGAGCTGTTTTTT. Translating it yields CASSLHVNTGELFF. Based on the CDR3 plus reference TRBV7-7 and TRBJ2-2, the full variable domain is GAGVSQSPRYKVTKRGQDVTLRCDPISSHATLYWYQQALGQGPEFLTYFNYEAQPDKSGLPSDRFSAERPEGSISTLTIQRTEQRDSAMYRCASSLHVNTGELFFGEGSRLTVL.

The chain recombines TRBV7-6 with TRBJ2-7; 8 bases map to TRBD2. Germline V gives CDR1 SGHVS, CDR2 FNYEAQ. The V gene end was trimmed by 1 base and the J gene end by 0 bases; junction bases not matched to a gene: 2. The CDR3 runs 15 residues. CDR3 sequence (DNA): TGTGCCAGCAGCTTAGAAAGCGGGGGCTCCTACGAGCAGTACGTC. It specifies CASSLESGGSYEQYV.

In this sample, this clone turned up once. The rearrangement links TRBV27 to TRBJ1-3; D gene uncertain. In germline, CDR1 is MNHEY, CDR2 SMNVEV (reference sequence). The V end was cut by 5 bases, the J end by 0 bases, with 8 bases between. This CDR3 contains 14 residues. The CDR3 bases are TGTGCCAGCAGTCGACTGAGCTCTGGAAACACCATATATTTT. Its protein product is CASSRLSSGNTIYF.

The V call is TRBV15, the J call TRBJ1-2; TRBD1 matches 7 bases. The trim removed 5 bases at V and 8 bases at J, leaving 14 bases unmatched. The CDR3 is 15 residues long. CDR1 and CDR2 (germline): LNHNV, YYDKDF (reference sequence). The CDR3 loop is CATSPTRGASGGYTF. The CDR3 nucleotides read TGTGCCACCAGCCCAACCAGGGGGGCCTCCGGGGGCTACACCTTC.

The chain uses TRBV6-5 and TRBJ2-2; 8 nucleotides match TRBD2. The CDR3 totals 15 residues. Germline V lookup: CDR1 MNHEY, CDR2 SVGAGI. Unmatched junction bases numbered 7, after V lost 10 bases and J lost 0 bases. The CDR3 DNA follows: TGTGCCACGGGGGGGGTAGCGGCGAACACCGGGGAGCTGTTTTTT. It translates to CATGGVAANTGELFF.

The V gene is TRBV10-3, the J gene TRBJ2-5; D perhaps matches TRBD1 (5 bases). The ends were cut back, 4 bases at V and 5 bases at J, with 11 bases in the middle. Per germline, CDR1 ENHRY and CDR2 SYGVKD. The length of the CDR3 is 13 residues. The CDR3, as DNA: TGTGCCATCAGTGCACAGGTACAGGAGACCCAGTACTTC. Protein: CAISAQVQETQYF.

CDR3 coding DNA: TGCAGCGTTGAATTCTGGGGACAGGGGGCTCGAGAGACCCAGTACTTC. This gives the protein CSVEFWGQGARETQYF. The chain joins TRBV29-1 to TRBJ2-5; 12 positions agree with TRBD1. The V gene end was trimmed by 2 bases and the J gene end by 4 bases; junction bases not matched to a gene: 8. CDR3 length: 16 amino acids. Germline V gives CDR1 SQVTM, CDR2 ANQGSEA.

This clone occurred a few times. The chain is built from TRBV4-2 and TRBJ2-2, with 7 bases lining up with TRBD1. The germline CDR1 and CDR2 sequences are LGHNA and YNFKEQ. The CDR3 has 15 residues. V lost 1 base and J lost 4; bases outside the gene matches: 3. CDR3 region: CASSQGQGGTGELFF. The DNA of the CDR3 is TGTGCCAGCAGCCAAGGACAGGGCGGCACCGGGGAGCTGTTTTTT.